This T cell receptor beta chain was profiled in a study of lung T cells in sarcoidosis with Löfgren's syndrome. Whole-study context: Analyses focused on Löfgren's syndrome patients. Overall study results and limits: Multiple Löfgren's syndrome patients reportedly shared TRAV12-1 and TRBV2 CDR3 motifs. Paired TRAV12-1/TRBV2 TCRs showed CDR3 homology and preferential pairing. Löfgren's syndrome patients reportedly showed greatest TRAV12-1 and TRBV2 expansion versus controls.

One entry per CDR3 protein results from TCRdb running MiXCR on the reads. The sample lists roughly 63,000 distinct CDR3 sequences, around 20% seen once, with about 2% in the top ten. Germline loops: CDR1 SGHDN, CDR2 FVKESK. Trimming removed 1 base from V and 3 bases from J, with 6 bases in between. This CDR3 contains 13 residues. This clonotype was counted only a few times. Its antigen remains unidentified. The clonotype comes from a human donor with sarcoidosis (Löfgren's syndrome or another form), or a control subject (not recorded which). Sequenced input: CD4+ T cells from PBMCs. The V gene is TRBV14, the J gene TRBJ1-2; D is ambiguous. CDR3 region: CASSQGVHYGYTF. In DNA, the CDR3 is TGTGCCAGCAGCCAAGGGGTTCACTATGGCTACACCTTC.